This T cell receptor (beta chain) was sequenced during a study of OX40 agonist ivuxolimab in advanced cancers. Study information: Six ivuxolimab dose levels, 0.01 to 10 mg/kg, were given intravenously every 2 weeks.

With autoimmune disease history or systemic immunosuppression, patients were excluded. Samples were taken at baseline and on day 1 of cycles 4 and 7. This clone was seen a few times. Trimming cost V 1 base and J 1 base, with 10 bases left between them. Germline-derived CDR1 and CDR2 are LGHNA and YNFKEQ. This CDR3 is built from 15 residues. Profiling relied on immunoSEQ multiplex PCR, and the TCRdb table lists in-frame clones only, not all of them. The table records some 70,000 clones, under 95% of them present only once. The sequencing used CD4+ or CD8+ T cells sorted from blood, collected in a trial of the OX40 agonist ivuxolimab. The chain is built from TRBV4-2 and TRBJ1-1; maybe TRBD1 (5 bases). This sequence was found in an adult with an advanced solid tumor such as melanoma, head and neck, liver or kidney cancer. CDR3 nucleotide sequence: TGTGCCAGCAGCCAAGGGGGTCAGGGGAACACTGAAGCTTTCTTT. Amino acids: CASSQGGQGNTEAFF.